These T cell receptor beta chains were read from a single sample in a study of cytomegalovirus exposure and HLA in healthy donors. Measured with immunoSEQ multiplex PCR; TCRdb has only the in-frame clones, and not every one. In the table there are 55,000 to 85,000 clones, 78% of which are singletons. Sequenced sample: PBMCs. These receptors all come from a man aged 18 to 29 in good health and CMV-seropositive. The CDR3 runs from the conserved cysteine through the conserved F or W.

CDR3	V	J
CASSARQGANTEAFF	TRBV6-5	TRBJ1-1
CASSPGGGEGYTF	TRBV11-3	TRBJ1-2
CASSLSAELEQYF	TRBV5-6	TRBJ2-7
CASSDEGQGAAGGYTF	TRBV6-4	TRBJ1-2
CASSLQGRDTGELFF	TRBV5-1	TRBJ2-2
CAGRWGGLPRF	TRBV30	TRBJ2-7
CSAHGEKLFF	TRBV20-1	TRBJ1-4
CASSPRDRGLGIQYF	TRBV28	TRBJ2-4
CASSLAGGNTGELFF	TRBV7-6	TRBJ2-2
CASSFSSQSEQYF	TRBV7-9	TRBJ2-7
CASSLAGGETQYF	TRBV27	TRBJ2-5
CASSYSIPDTEAFF	TRBV6-5	TRBJ1-1
CASSEGTSGLETQYF	TRBV2	TRBJ2-5
CASSEEGREGGYTF	TRBV2	TRBJ1-2
CASSDSMTGFKGYTF	TRBV6-4	TRBJ1-2
CASSVGIYGDSLGELFF	TRBV9	TRBJ2-2
CASSRPGQTFTEAFF	TRBV4-2	TRBJ1-1
CAWSTGGAVYGYTF	TRBV30	TRBJ1-2
CASRTRAGGGETQYF	TRBV6-5	TRBJ2-5
CASSYNYEQYF	TRBV25-1	TRBJ2-7
CASTRYNEQFF	TRBV2	TRBJ2-1
CASSSGGNTEAFF	TRBV9	TRBJ1-1
CASWTGGNSPLHF	TRBV10-3	TRBJ1-6
CASSFPSGVSTDTQYF	TRBV7-8	TRBJ2-3
CASSQTSGAEAFF	TRBV4-1	TRBJ1-1
CAWSPLFGSGPYEQYF	TRBV30	TRBJ2-7
CASSRQGADYGYTF	TRBV6-5	TRBJ1-2
CASSPRTRGHTEAFF	TRBV13	TRBJ1-1
CASSESRQGNNSPLHF	TRBV10-1	TRBJ1-6
CASSPDGQGRAQHF	TRBV18	TRBJ1-5
CASGSPYSNQPQHF	TRBV12-5	TRBJ1-5
CAWQESLSSYNEQFF	TRBV30	TRBJ2-1
CASSYSSVSYEQYF	TRBV6-5	TRBJ2-7
CASSYKGELDGYTF	TRBV13	TRBJ1-2
CASSIQDRPLEQYF	TRBV13	TRBJ2-7
CASSITGGGTEAFF	TRBV9	TRBJ1-1
CAWSVGVNQPQHF	TRBV30	TRBJ1-5